What follows are 27 T cell receptor beta chains derived from one specimen sequenced in a study of monozygotic twins with inflammatory bowel disease (dated by TCRdb to the late 2010s). Libraries were prepared through 5' RACE. For sequencing, an Illumina HiSeq 2500 was employed. After TCRdb reprocessed the reads, each CDR3 protein sequence was kept as one row, without DNA. The table for this sample shows about 450,000 distinct CDR3 sequences. 2.4% of the sample is in the top ten clones. Material: blood. The source of these receptors is a human donor with ulcerative colitis or Crohn's disease, or a healthy co-twin of an affected twin (not recorded which).

The rearrangement links TRBV7-9 to TRBJ2-1. This CDR3 has 13 amino acids. The V gene's germline CDR1 is SEHNR and CDR2 FQNEAQ (reference sequence). The CDR3 spells CASSLGSVNEQFF.

The genes are TRBV12-3 or TRBV12-4 and TRBJ2-7; TCRdb gives TRBD1 as the D gene, but with no DNA this cannot be confirmed. The length of the CDR3 is 12 residues. The CDR3 here is CASSPRTGGGYF.

The chain joins TRBV6-1 to TRBJ2-5; TCRdb reports TRBD1, a call that lacks DNA to check it against. Germline-derived CDR1 and CDR2 are MNHNS and SASEGT. The CDR3 loop spans 14 amino acids. This CDR3 is CASTRTGGRETQYF.

The CDR3 region is CASSPTGGGGKTQYF. The rearrangement uses TRBV7-2 and TRBJ2-5; TCRdb proposes TRBD1, but this gene call is untestable without DNA. Germline CDR1 reads SGHTA; CDR2 reads FQGNSA. This CDR3 comprises 15 residues.

The chain couples TRBV27 to TRBJ1-2. CDR3 size: 14 residues. Germline assignment: CDR1 MNHEY and CDR2 SMNVEV (reference sequence). CDR3 in amino acids: CASSLVGSNYGYTF.

The V gene is TRBV28, the J gene TRBJ2-3; the D gene TCRdb calls, TRBD1, cannot be checked with no DNA. This CDR3 is 13 amino acids long. The germline V gene encodes CDR1 MDHEN and CDR2 SYDVKM. The CDR3 spells CASSPGGRDTQYF.

The chain has TRBV15 and TRBJ1-1; lacking DNA, the TRBD1 call made by TCRdb goes unchecked. The germline gives CDR1 LNHNV, CDR2 YYDKDF (reference sequence). The CDR3 covers 14 residues. CDR3: CATSSGQGWTEAFF.

The chain is built from TRBV20-1 and TRBJ2-2. The CDR3 is made up of 12 amino acids. From germline, CDR1 is DFQATT and CDR2 SNEGSKA (reference sequence). CDR3 region: CSASIGAGELFF.

The rearrangement uses TRBV7-9 and TRBJ2-4. CDR3 length: 14 amino acids. In germline, CDR1 is SEHNR, CDR2 FQNEAQ (reference sequence). CDR3 in amino acids: CASSLQEAKNIQYF. The full variable domain, its missing parts supplied by reference TRBV7-9 and TRBJ2-4, is DTGVSQNPRHKITKRGQNVTFRCDPISEHNRLYWYRQTLGQGPEFLTYFQNEAQLEKSRLLSDRFSAERPKGSFSTLEIQRTEQGDSAMYLCASSLQEAKNIQYFGAGTRLSVL.

The rearrangement uses TRBV5-6 and TRBJ1-3; TCRdb gives TRBD1 as the D gene, but with no DNA this cannot be confirmed. The CDR3 sequence is 13 residues long. The germline V gene encodes CDR1 SGHDT and CDR2 YYEEEE. CDR3 sequence reads: CASSSTGRNTIYF.

The chain employs TRBV2 and TRBJ2-1; TCRdb selects TRBD1, and the lack of DNA leaves this call unchecked. The CDR3 runs to 15 residues. Germline CDR1 and CDR2: SNHLY and FYNNEI. The chain's CDR3 is CASSGGREKTSEQFF. The entire variable domain, with the rest obtained from reference TRBV2 and TRBJ2-1, is as follows: EPEVTQTPSHQVTQMGQEVILRCVPISNHLYFYWYRQILGQKVEFLVSFYNNEISEKSEIFDDQFSVERPDGSNFTLKIRSTKLEDSAMYFCASSGGREKTSEQFFGPGTRLTVL.

The chain couples TRBV5-6 to TRBJ1-1; TCRdb indicates TRBD1, and absent DNA this call remains unverified. Germline CDR1 is SGHDT and CDR2 is YYEEEE. This CDR3 spans 15 amino acids. The CDR3 protein is CASSLRTARNTEAFF.

The rearrangement joins TRBV5-1 to TRBJ1-4; TCRdb picks TRBD1, but there is no DNA to check that call. The CDR3 totals 16 residues. Germline CDR1 SGHRS, CDR2 YFSETQ. CDR3 amino acids: CASSDPDRGRGEKLFF.

The CDR3 region is CASSLVAGVRGDTQYF. This chain links TRBV5-1 with TRBJ2-3; TCRdb selects TRBD1, and the lack of DNA leaves this call unchecked. Germline loops: CDR1 SGHRS, CDR2 YFSETQ. This CDR3 has 16 amino acids. Looking up the rest from reference TRBV5-1 and TRBJ2-3 gives the full variable domain: KAGVTQTPRYLIKTRGQQVTLSCSPISGHRSVSWYQQTPGQGLQFLFEYFSETQRNKGNFPGRFSGRQFSNSRSEMNVSTLELGDSALYLCASSLVAGVRGDTQYFGPGTRLTVL.

The CDR3 here is CAISQSRGGNEQFF. The genes are TRBV10-3 and TRBJ2-1; TCRdb's D call of TRBD2 is untestable without DNA. In germline, CDR1 is ENHRY, CDR2 SYGVKD. The CDR3 has 14 amino acids.

The gene calls are TRBV4-2 and TRBJ1-2; lacking DNA, the TRBD1 call made by TCRdb goes unchecked. There are 15 residues in the CDR3. The germline V gene encodes CDR1 LGHNA and CDR2 YNFKEQ. The CDR3 sequence is CASSQTTGDYFGYTF.

The V gene is TRBV7-9, the J gene TRBJ1-1; there is no DNA to check the TCRdb D call of TRBD1. CDR3 length: 14 residues. In germline, CDR1 is SEHNR, CDR2 FQNEAQ (reference sequence). This CDR3 reads CASSLLEGDTEAFF.

CDR3 loop: CASSFRLRGGPEEQFF. J is TRBJ2-1 and V is TRBV14; TCRdb outputs TRBD2, but without DNA this stays unchecked. This CDR3 contains 16 residues. The V gene's germline CDR1 is SGHDN and CDR2 FVKESK.

V and J are TRBV27 and TRBJ2-1; TCRdb names TRBD2, which stays unverified in the absence of DNA. This CDR3 spans 15 amino acids. Germline-derived CDR1 and CDR2 are MNHEY and SMNVEV (reference sequence). The CDR3 spells CASRGLAGGDNEQFF.

The chain uses TRBV20-1 and TRBJ2-5; TCRdb names TRBD2, which stays unverified in the absence of DNA. This CDR3 spans 14 amino acids. The germline CDR1 and CDR2 sequences are DFQATT and SNEGSKA (reference sequence). CDR3 residues: CSARDRIGRETQYF.

The chain links TRBV5-1 to TRBJ2-1; TCRdb's D call of TRBD1 is untestable without DNA. Germline CDR1 SGHRS, CDR2 YFSETQ. The CDR3 is 15 amino acids. The CDR3 is CASSLPAGDINEQFF. Complete variable domain (other parts from reference TRBV5-1 and TRBJ2-1): KAGVTQTPRYLIKTRGQQVTLSCSPISGHRSVSWYQQTPGQGLQFLFEYFSETQRNKGNFPGRFSGRQFSNSRSEMNVSTLELGDSALYLCASSLPAGDINEQFFGPGTRLTVL.

The chain couples TRBV7-2 to TRBJ1-2; with no DNA, the TCRdb D assignment of TRBD1 cannot be verified. The CDR3 consists of 14 residues. The V gene's germline CDR1 is SGHTA and CDR2 FQGNSA. The CDR3 is CASSLLGVDYGYTF. Full variable domain (remainder filled in from reference TRBV7-2 and TRBJ1-2): GAGVSQSPSNKVTEKGKDVELRCDPISGHTALYWYRQSLGQGLEFLIYFQGNSAPDKSGLPSDRFSAERTGGSVSTLTIQRTQQEDSAVYLCASSLLGVDYGYTFGSGTRLTVV.

The chain joins TRBV6-5 to TRBJ2-1; the D call from TCRdb, TRBD2, cannot be confirmed without DNA. Germline V gene sequence: CDR1 MNHEY, CDR2 SVGAGI. The CDR3 is 15 amino acids. CDR3 amino acids: CASSFRTSGTREQFF.

The rearrangement uses TRBV5-5 and TRBJ1-1; with no DNA, the TCRdb D assignment of TRBD1 cannot be verified. The length of the CDR3 is 14 residues. Germline-derived CDR1 and CDR2 are SGHKS and YYEKEE (reference sequence). CDR3 sequence reads: CASSFGDRGTEAFF.

The rearrangement uses TRBV20-1 and TRBJ1-2; TCRdb proposes TRBD1, but this gene call is untestable without DNA. CDR3 length equals 15 residues. Germline V gene lookup returns CDR1 DFQATT and CDR2 SNEGSKA (reference sequence). The chain's CDR3 is CSATDRQGANYGYTF.

The chain links TRBV12-3 or TRBV12-4 to TRBJ2-1; the TCRdb D gene call, TRBD1, has no DNA to confirm it. This CDR3 spans 15 amino acids. CDR3 in amino acids: CASRPGSRRGNEQFF.

The gene calls are TRBV12-3 or TRBV12-4 and TRBJ1-1; without DNA, the TCRdb call of TRBD1 cannot be checked. The CDR3 is made up of 12 amino acids. Here the CDR3 reads CASSLSAPMAFF.